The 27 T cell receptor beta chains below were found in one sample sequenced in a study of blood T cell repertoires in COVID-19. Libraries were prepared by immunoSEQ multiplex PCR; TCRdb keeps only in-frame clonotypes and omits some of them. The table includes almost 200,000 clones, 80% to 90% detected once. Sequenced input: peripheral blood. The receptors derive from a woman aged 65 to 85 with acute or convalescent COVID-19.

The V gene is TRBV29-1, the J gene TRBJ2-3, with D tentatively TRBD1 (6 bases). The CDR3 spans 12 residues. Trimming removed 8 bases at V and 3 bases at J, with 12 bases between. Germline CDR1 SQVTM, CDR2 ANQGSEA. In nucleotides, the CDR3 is TGCAGCCTTAACAGGGATACAGATACGCAGTATTTT. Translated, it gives CSLNRDTDTQYF.

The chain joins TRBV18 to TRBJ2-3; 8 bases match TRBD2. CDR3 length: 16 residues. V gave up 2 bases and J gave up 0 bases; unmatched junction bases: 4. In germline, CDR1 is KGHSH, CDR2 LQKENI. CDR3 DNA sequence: TGTGCCAGCTCACCAGGGCTAGCGGGCAGCACAGATACGCAGTATTTT. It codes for CASSPGLAGSTDTQYF.

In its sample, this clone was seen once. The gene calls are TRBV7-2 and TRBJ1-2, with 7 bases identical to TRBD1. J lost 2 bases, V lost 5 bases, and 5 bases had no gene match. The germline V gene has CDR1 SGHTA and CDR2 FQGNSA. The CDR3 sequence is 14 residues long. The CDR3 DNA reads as TGTGCCAGCAGCATAAGACAGGGCAACTATGGCTACACCTTC. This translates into CASSIRQGNYGYTF.

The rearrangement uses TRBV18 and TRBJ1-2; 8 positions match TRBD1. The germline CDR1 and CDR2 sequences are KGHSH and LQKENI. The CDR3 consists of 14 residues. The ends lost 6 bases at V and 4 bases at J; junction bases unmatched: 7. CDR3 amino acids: CASSSGGPIYGYTF. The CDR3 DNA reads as TGTGCCAGCTCTTCAGGGGGCCCTATCTATGGCTACACCTTC.

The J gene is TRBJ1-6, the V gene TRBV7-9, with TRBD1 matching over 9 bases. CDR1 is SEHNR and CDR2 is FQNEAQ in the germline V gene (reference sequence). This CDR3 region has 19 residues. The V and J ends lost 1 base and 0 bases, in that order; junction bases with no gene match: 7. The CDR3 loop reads CASSLGTGGHRSYNSPLHF. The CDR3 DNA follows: TGTGCCAGCAGCTTAGGCACAGGGGGCCATCGCTCCTATAATTCACCCCTCCACTTT.

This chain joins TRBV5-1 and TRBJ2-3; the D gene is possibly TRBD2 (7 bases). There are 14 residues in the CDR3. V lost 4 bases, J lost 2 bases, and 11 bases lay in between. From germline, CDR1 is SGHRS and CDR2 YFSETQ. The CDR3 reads CASSRGGDTDTQYF. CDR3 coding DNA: TGCGCCAGCAGCCGCGGGGGCGACACAGATACGCAGTATTTT.

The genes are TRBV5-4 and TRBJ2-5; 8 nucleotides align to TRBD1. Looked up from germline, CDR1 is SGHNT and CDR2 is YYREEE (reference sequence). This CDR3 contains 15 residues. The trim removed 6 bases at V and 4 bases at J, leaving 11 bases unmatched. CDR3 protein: CASIFQGAQSETQYF. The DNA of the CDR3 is TGTGCCAGCATCTTCCAGGGGGCGCAGTCAGAGACCCAGTACTTC.

This chain's CDR3 is CASSSDGQGPDTQYF. The CDR3 region has the DNA TGCGCCAGCAGCTCCGACGGACAGGGCCCAGATACGCAGTATTTT. This sequence joins TRBV5-1 and TRBJ2-3, with 8 nucleotides matching TRBD1. This CDR3 contains 15 residues. With V trimmed by 3 bases and J by 4 bases, 7 bases remained unmatched. Per germline, CDR1 SGHRS and CDR2 YFSETQ.

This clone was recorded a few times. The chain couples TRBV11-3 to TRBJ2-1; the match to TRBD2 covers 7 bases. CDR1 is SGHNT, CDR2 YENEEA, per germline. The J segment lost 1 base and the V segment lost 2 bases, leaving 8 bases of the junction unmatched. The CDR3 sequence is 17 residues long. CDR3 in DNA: TGTGCCAGCAGCTTATCTAGCGGACGAGGGTCCTACAATGAGCAGTTCTTC. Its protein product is CASSLSSGRGSYNEQFF.

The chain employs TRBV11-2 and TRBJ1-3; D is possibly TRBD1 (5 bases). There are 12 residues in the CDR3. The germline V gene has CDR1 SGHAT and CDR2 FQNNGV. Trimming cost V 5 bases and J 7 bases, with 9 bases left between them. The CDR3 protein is CASSQGSNTIYF. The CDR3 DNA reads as TGTGCCAGCAGCCAGGGAAGTAACACCATATATTTT.

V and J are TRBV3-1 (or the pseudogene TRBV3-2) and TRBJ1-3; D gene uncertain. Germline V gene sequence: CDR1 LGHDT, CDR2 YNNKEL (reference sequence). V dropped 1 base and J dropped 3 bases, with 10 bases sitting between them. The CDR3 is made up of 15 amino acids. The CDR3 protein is CASSQGGGGGNTIYF. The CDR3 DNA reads TGTGCCAGCAGCCAAGGAGGAGGTGGTGGAAACACCATATATTTT.

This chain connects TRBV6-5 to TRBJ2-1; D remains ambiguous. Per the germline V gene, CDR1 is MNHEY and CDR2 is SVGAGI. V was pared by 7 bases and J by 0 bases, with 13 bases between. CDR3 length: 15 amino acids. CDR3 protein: CASKNSRSSYNEQFF. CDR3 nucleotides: TGTGCCAGCAAGAATAGCAGAAGCTCCTACAATGAGCAGTTCTTC.

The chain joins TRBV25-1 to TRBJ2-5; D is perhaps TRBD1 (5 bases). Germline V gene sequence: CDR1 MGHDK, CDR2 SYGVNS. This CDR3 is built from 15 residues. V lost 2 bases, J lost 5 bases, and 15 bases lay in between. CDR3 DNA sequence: TGTGCCAGCAGTGAAAGGACATTGATCAGGGAGACCCAGTACTTC. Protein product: CASSERTLIRETQYF.

This chain's CDR3 is CASNSPLREQYF. In DNA, the CDR3 is TGTGCCAGCAACAGCCCACTCCGCGAGCAGTACTTC. The chain employs TRBV6-5 and TRBJ2-7; D is uncertain. Between the trimmed V and J ends, which lost 7 bases and 6 bases, there was a span of 13 bases. The CDR3 is made up of 12 amino acids. Germline V gives CDR1 MNHEY, CDR2 SVGAGI.

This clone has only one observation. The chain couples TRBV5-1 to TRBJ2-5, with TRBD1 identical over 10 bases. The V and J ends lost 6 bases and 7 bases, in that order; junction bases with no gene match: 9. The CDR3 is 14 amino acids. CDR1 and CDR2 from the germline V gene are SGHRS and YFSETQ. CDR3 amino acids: CASTSGTGVVTQYF. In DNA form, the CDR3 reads TGCGCCAGCACCTCCGGGACAGGGGTCGTGACCCAGTACTTC.

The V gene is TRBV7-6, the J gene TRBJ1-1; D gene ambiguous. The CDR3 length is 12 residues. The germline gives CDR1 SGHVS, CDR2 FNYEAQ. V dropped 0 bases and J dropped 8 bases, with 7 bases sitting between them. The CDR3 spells CASSLARGEAFF. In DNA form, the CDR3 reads TGTGCCAGCAGCTTAGCGCGGGGAGAAGCTTTCTTT.

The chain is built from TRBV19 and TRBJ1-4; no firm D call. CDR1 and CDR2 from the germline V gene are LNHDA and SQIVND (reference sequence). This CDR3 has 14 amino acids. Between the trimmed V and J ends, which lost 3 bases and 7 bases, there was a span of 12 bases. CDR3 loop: CASSILPGSEKLFF. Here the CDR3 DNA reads TGTGCCAGTAGTATTTTACCGGGGAGTGAAAAACTGTTTTTT. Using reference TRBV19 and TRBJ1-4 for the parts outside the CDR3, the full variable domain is DGGITQSPKYLFRKEGQNVTLSCEQNLNHDAMYWYRQDPGQGLRLIYYSQIVNDFQKGDIAEGYSVSREKKESFPLTVTSAQKNPTAFYLCASSILPGSEKLFFGSGTQLSVL.

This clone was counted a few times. CDR3 nucleotide sequence: TGTGCCACCAGCAGAGAACCCCGGGGTGACACCGGGGAGCTGTTTTTT. Protein: CATSREPRGDTGELFF. The chain links TRBV15 to TRBJ2-2; possible D gene TRBD2, 5 bases. V was shortened by 0 bases and J by 3 bases, with 11 bases between the two germline ends. The V gene's germline CDR1 is LNHNV and CDR2 YYDKDF (reference sequence). This CDR3 region has 16 residues. Full variable domain (missing parts from reference TRBV15 and TRBJ2-2): DAMVIQNPRYQVTQFGKPVTLSCSQTLNHNVMYWYQQKSSQAPKLLFHYYDKDFNNEADTPDNFQSRRPNTSFCFLDIRSPGLGDTAMYLCATSREPRGDTGELFFGEGSRLTVL.

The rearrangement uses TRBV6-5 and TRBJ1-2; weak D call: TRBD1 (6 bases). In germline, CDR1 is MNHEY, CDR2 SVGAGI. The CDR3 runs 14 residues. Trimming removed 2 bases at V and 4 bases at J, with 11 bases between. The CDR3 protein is CASSYRDTSYGYTF. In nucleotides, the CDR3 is TGTGCCAGCAGTTACAGGGACACATCCTATGGCTACACCTTC.

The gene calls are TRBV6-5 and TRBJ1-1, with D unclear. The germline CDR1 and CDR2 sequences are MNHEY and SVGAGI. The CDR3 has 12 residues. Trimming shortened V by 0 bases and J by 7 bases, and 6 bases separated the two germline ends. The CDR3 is CASSYSGVEAFF. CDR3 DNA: TGTGCCAGCAGTTACTCCGGAGTTGAAGCTTTCTTT.

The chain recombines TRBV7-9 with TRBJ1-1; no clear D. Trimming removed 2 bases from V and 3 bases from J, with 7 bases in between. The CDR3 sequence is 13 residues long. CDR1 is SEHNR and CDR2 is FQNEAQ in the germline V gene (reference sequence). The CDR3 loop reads CASSLLQDTEAFF. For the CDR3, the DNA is TGTGCCAGCAGCTTACTCCAGGACACTGAAGCTTTCTTT.

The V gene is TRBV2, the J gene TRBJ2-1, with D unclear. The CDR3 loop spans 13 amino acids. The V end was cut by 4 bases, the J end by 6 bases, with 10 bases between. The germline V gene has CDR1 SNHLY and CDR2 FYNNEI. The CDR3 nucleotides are TGTGCCAGCAGTGGGCCAGGTGGCAATGAGCAGTTCTTC. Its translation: CASSGPGGNEQFF. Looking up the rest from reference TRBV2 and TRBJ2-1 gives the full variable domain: EPEVTQTPSHQVTQMGQEVILRCVPISNHLYFYWYRQILGQKVEFLVSFYNNEISEKSEIFDDQFSVERPDGSNFTLKIRSTKLEDSAMYFCASSGPGGNEQFFGPGTRLTVL.

In DNA form, the CDR3 reads TGTGCCAGCAGTCACGGGGGACAGGGCTACAATGAGCAGTTCTTC. As protein: CASSHGGQGYNEQFF. This chain connects TRBV28 to TRBJ2-1; 9 bases align to TRBD1. Germline trimming cut 5 bases from V and 3 bases from J; bases unmatched to any gene: 5. Germline loops: CDR1 MDHEN, CDR2 SYDVKM. This CDR3 has 15 amino acids.

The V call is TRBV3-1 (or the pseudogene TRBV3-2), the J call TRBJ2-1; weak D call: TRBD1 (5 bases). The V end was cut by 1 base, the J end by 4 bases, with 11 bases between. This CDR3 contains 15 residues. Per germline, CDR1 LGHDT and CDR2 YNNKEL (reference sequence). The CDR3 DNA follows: TGTGCCAGCAGCCAAGGTGTGGGGCGGTACAATGAGCAGTTCTTC. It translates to CASSQGVGRYNEQFF.

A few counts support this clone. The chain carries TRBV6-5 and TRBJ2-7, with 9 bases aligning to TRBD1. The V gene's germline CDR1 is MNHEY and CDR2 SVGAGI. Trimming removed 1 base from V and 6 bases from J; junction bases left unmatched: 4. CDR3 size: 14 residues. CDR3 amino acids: CASSYLGQGVEQYF. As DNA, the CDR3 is TGTGCCAGCAGTTACTTGGGACAGGGTGTCGAGCAGTACTTC.

CDR3 coding DNA: TGTGCCAGCACCGTTCTCGGGGGTATGAACACTGAAGCTTTCTTT. This encodes CASTVLGGMNTEAFF. The V gene is TRBV7-9, the J gene TRBJ1-1; tentative D call: TRBD1 (5 bases). In germline, CDR1 is SEHNR, CDR2 FQNEAQ (reference sequence). Trimming left V 7 bases short and J 0 bases short, with 15 bases between. CDR3 length: 15 residues.

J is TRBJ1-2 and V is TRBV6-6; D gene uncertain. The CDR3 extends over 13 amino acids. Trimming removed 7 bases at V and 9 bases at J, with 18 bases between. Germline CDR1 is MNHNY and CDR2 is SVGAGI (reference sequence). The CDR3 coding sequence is TGTGCCAGCACTTCTGGAGGCGCCGGACGCTACACCTTC. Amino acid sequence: CASTSGGAGRYTF.